These 27 T cell receptor beta chains came from one sample sequenced in a study of identical twins. TCRdb analysed the 5' RACE reads with MiXCR anew, one entry per CDR3 protein. The sample lists nearly 650,000 distinct CDR3 sequences; under 8.5% were seen once. These records were also assigned to another study, of yellow fever vaccine responses in identical twins.

Material for sequencing was PBMCs. The receptors shown here come from a woman aged 18-29 years in good health.

The chain couples TRBV12-5 to TRBJ2-3, with TRBD2 matching over 11 bases. The CDR3 runs to 17 residues. Germline CDR1 is LGHNT and CDR2 is FRNRAP. Trimming removed 1 base from V and 0 bases from J; junction bases left unmatched: 3. CDR3 in amino acids: CASGLARLAGSTDTQYF. Written as DNA, the CDR3 is TGTGCTAGTGGTTTGGCGAGACTAGCGGGAAGCACAGATACGCAGTATTTT. The full variable domain, with the rest looked up from reference TRBV12-5 and TRBJ2-3, is DARVTQTPRHKVTEMGQEVTMRCQPILGHNTVFWYRQTMMQGLELLAYFRNRAPLDDSGMPKDRFSAEMPDATLATLKIQPSEPRDSAVYFCASGLARLAGSTDTQYFGPGTRLTVL.

This clonotype was seen many times. The rearrangement links TRBV4-1 to TRBJ1-4, with a weak D call TRBD1 (5 bases). Trimming removed 1 base from V and 8 bases from J, with 14 bases in between. The length of the CDR3 is 15 residues. Germline V lookup: CDR1 MGHRA, CDR2 YSYEKL. The CDR3 bases are TGCGCCAGCAGCCAAGGAACGGGGGTCGGGGAAAAACTGTTTTTT. The encoded protein is CASSQGTGVGEKLFF.

DNA for the CDR3: TGCAGTGCTAGAGCGCCAGTGACCTACGAGCAGTACTTC. Translated, it gives CSARAPVTYEQYF. The rearrangement joins TRBV20-1 to TRBJ2-7; D not certain. CDR3 size: 13 residues. Trimming pared 1 base from V and 2 bases from J, leaving 9 bases between. CDR1 and CDR2 from the germline V gene are DFQATT and SNEGSKA (reference sequence).

There are a few counts of this clonotype. The CDR3: CATSGWNSPLHF. In DNA form, the CDR3 reads TGTGCCACCTCTGGGTGGAATTCACCCCTCCACTTT. V gene TRBV6-1 combines with J gene TRBJ1-6; the D is unclear. Looked up from germline, CDR1 is MNHNS and CDR2 is SASEGT. The V end was cut by 10 bases, the J end by 7 bases, with 11 bases between. The CDR3 has 12 amino acids.

This clonotype has a count of ten or more. The rearrangement uses TRBV29-1 and TRBJ1-1; D might be TRBD1 (6 bases). Trimming stripped 7 bases from V and 8 bases from J, with 17 bases between. This CDR3 comprises 12 residues. Germline CDR1 reads SQVTM; CDR2 reads ANQGSEA. The CDR3 sequence is CSAGRDTAEAFF. The CDR3 DNA sequence: TGCAGCGCGGGAAGGGACACGGCGGAAGCTTTCTTT.

This clonotype was recorded many times. The CDR3 bases are TGCGCCAGCAGCGCGGGGCGGGGGACCTCAGGGCTCACTGAAGCTTTCTTT. Translated, it gives CASSAGRGTSGLTEAFF. The J gene is TRBJ1-1, the V gene TRBV5-1, with a weak D call TRBD1 (5 bases). V gave up 4 bases and J gave up 4 bases, with 23 bases separating them. This CDR3 has 17 residues. Germline assignment: CDR1 SGHRS and CDR2 YFSETQ.

At least ten counts were recorded for this clonotype. The chain is built from TRBV5-1 and TRBJ2-3; TRBD2 matches at 9 bases. CDR3 length: 16 amino acids. CDR1 and CDR2 (germline): SGHRS, YFSETQ. The ends lost 1 base at V and 2 bases at J; junction bases unmatched: 5. CDR3 amino acids: CASSLQGLAHTDTQYF. The CDR3 DNA sequence: TGCGCCAGCAGCTTGCAAGGACTAGCGCACACAGATACGCAGTATTTT.

The gene calls are TRBV12-3 or TRBV12-4 and TRBJ1-1, with a possible D match to TRBD1 (5 bases). V lost 3 bases and J 4 bases, leaving 12 bases between the germline ends. The CDR3 has 14 amino acids. This CDR3 is CASSFGTVITEAFF. The DNA for the CDR3 is TGTGCCAGCAGTTTCGGGACGGTGATCACTGAAGCTTTCTTT.

This clonotype was observed at least ten times. The chain employs TRBV21-1 and TRBJ2-5; the table's D call, TRBD1, has no DNA check behind it. TRBV21-1 is termed a pseudogene. This CDR3 is built from 16 residues. CDR3 region: CASSKEEGESQETQYF. DNA of the CDR3: TGTGCCAGCAGCAAAGAGGAGGGGGAGAGCCAAGAGACCCAGTACTTC.

This clonotype was seen only a few times. The J gene is TRBJ2-5, the V gene TRBV2; D ambiguous. The CDR3 covers 14 residues. Germline V CDR1 and CDR2: SNHLY, FYNNEI. The germline V and J ends were trimmed by 8 bases and 2 bases, with 15 bases remaining between them. Here the CDR3 DNA reads TGTGCCAGCCGCCGTGGGCCTACTCAAGAGACCCAGTACTTC. It encodes CASRRGPTQETQYF.

The table lists this clonotype with many counts. An end of the junction does not agree with germline; a read error may underlie this. This chain joins TRBV7-2 and TRBJ2-3, with D perhaps matching TRBD2 (5 bases). CDR3 length equals 13 residues. CDR1 is SGHTA and CDR2 is FQGNSA in the germline V gene. This CDR3 is CASSLAGWDTQYF. The DNA for the CDR3 is TGTGCCAGCAGCCTAGCCGGGTGGGATACGCAGTATTTT.

The CDR3 protein is CASSTRGSELSSYNEQFF. CDR3 in DNA: TGCGCCAGCAGCACCCGAGGTAGCGAATTGAGCTCCTACAATGAGCAGTTCTTC. The J gene is TRBJ2-1, the V gene TRBV5-1; TRBD2 is a possible D gene (5 bases). The V gene's germline CDR1 is SGHRS and CDR2 YFSETQ. Between the trimmed V and J ends, which lost 4 bases and 0 bases, there was a span of 20 bases. There are 18 residues in the CDR3.

This clonotype appeared a few times. The CDR3 DNA reads TGTGCCATCAGTGACGAGGGGGCAGGCCAAGAGACCCAGTACTTC. It encodes CAISDEGAGQETQYF. The V gene is TRBV10-3, the J gene TRBJ2-5, with 7 positions matching TRBD1. This CDR3 has 15 residues. After removal of 3 bases from V and 1 base from J, the junction contained 5 bases not matched to a gene. The germline gives CDR1 ENHRY, CDR2 SYGVKD.

V gene TRBV4-2 combines with J gene TRBJ2-7; TRBD2 might be the D (6 bases). The V gene's germline CDR1 is LGHNA and CDR2 YNFKEQ. The CDR3 contains 16 residues. V was trimmed by 1 base and J by 0 bases, leaving 13 bases between them. For the CDR3, the DNA is TGTGCCAGCAGCCAAGTAGTGCGGGACGCCTCCTACGAGCAGTACTTC. This codes for CASSQVVRDASYEQYF.

This clonotype appeared many times. V gene TRBV6-1 combines with J gene TRBJ1-3, with 7 bases aligning to TRBD1. Germline loops: CDR1 MNHNS, CDR2 SASEGT. With V trimmed by 7 bases and J by 4 bases, 7 bases remained unmatched. The CDR3 spans 14 residues. The DNA for the CDR3 is TGTGCCAGCACCCACGACAGGGCCGGAAACACCATATATTTT. Encoded protein: CASTHDRAGNTIYF.

The chain has TRBV29-1 and TRBJ2-2; D tentatively fits TRBD1 or TRBD2 (5 bases each). The CDR3 is 13 amino acids. Germline CDR1 and CDR2: SQVTM and ANQGSEA. Trimming pared 1 base from V and 6 bases from J, leaving 9 bases between. The CDR3 is CSVEGDHPGELFF. As DNA, the CDR3 is TGCAGCGTTGAAGGGGACCACCCCGGGGAGCTGTTTTTT.

This clonotype occurred a few times. This chain's CDR3 is CASSRTGDSHEQFF. As DNA, the CDR3 is TGTGCCAGCAGTCGGACAGGGGATAGTCATGAGCAGTTCTTC. The chain links TRBV27 to TRBJ2-1; 9 nucleotides align to TRBD1. The CDR3 is 14 residues long. With 5 bases clipped from V and 8 bases from J, the junction kept 7 bases outside the gene matches. Germline CDR1 and CDR2: MNHEY and SMNVEV (reference sequence).

The chain joins TRBV11-1 to TRBJ2-1; 12 bases map to TRBD2. V lost 6 bases to trimming and J lost 4 bases; unmatched junction nucleotides: 13. Per germline, CDR1 SGHAT and CDR2 FQDESV (reference sequence). This CDR3 region has 18 residues. DNA for the CDR3: TGTGCCAGCAGACCGGGACTAGCGGGCTTTTCCGGATACAATGAGCAGTTCTTC. It translates to CASRPGLAGFSGYNEQFF. Variable domain in full (rest from reference TRBV11-1 and TRBJ2-1): EAEVAQSPRYKITEKSQAVAFWCDPISGHATLYWYRQILGQGPELLVQFQDESVVDDSQLPKDRFSAERLKGVDSTLKIQPAELGDSAMYLCASRPGLAGFSGYNEQFFGPGTRLTVL.

The rearrangement links TRBV9 to TRBJ2-3; 9 bases line up with TRBD1. This CDR3 has 16 amino acids. Germline CDR1 reads SGDLS; CDR2 reads YYNGEE. V was clipped by 3 bases and J by 6 bases; unmatched bases: 11. The CDR3, as DNA: TGTGCCAGCAGCGCCACCGGGACAGGGTTTTGGGATACGCAGTATTTT. This codes for CASSATGTGFWDTQYF. Drawing the rest from reference TRBV9 and TRBJ2-3, the complete variable domain is DSGVTQTPKHLITATGQRVTLRCSPRSGDLSVYWYQQSLDQGLQFLIQYYNGEERAKGNILERFSAQQFPDLHSELNLSSLELGDSALYFCASSATGTGFWDTQYFGPGTRLTVL.

This rearrangement joins TRBV5-1 to TRBJ2-1; TRBD1 or TRBD2 may be the D gene (6 bases each). This CDR3 contains 16 residues. Germline V gene data show CDR1 as SGHRS and CDR2 as YFSETQ. V was clipped by 0 bases and J by 10 bases, with 20 bases between them. The CDR3 loop reads CASSLGGSRGLGEQFF. The CDR3 region has the DNA TGCGCCAGCAGCTTGGGGGGTAGCCGGGGGCTGGGCGAGCAGTTCTTC. Using reference TRBV5-1 and TRBJ2-1 for the parts outside the CDR3, the full variable domain is KAGVTQTPRYLIKTRGQQVTLSCSPISGHRSVSWYQQTPGQGLQFLFEYFSETQRNKGNFPGRFSGRQFSNSRSEMNVSTLELGDSALYLCASSLGGSRGLGEQFFGPGTRLTVL.

This clonotype was counted at least ten times. The chain couples TRBV3-1 to TRBJ2-4, with TRBD2 identical over 10 bases. J was trimmed by 0 bases and V by 1 base; bases with no gene match: 6. This CDR3 is 18 amino acids long. Germline V gene data show CDR1 as LGHDT and CDR2 as YNNKEL (reference sequence). The CDR3 nucleotides read TGTGCCAGCAGCCAAGGGGCTAGCGGGGGTATAGCCAAAAACATTCAGTACTTC. This sequence encodes CASSQGASGGIAKNIQYF.

This clonotype was counted a few times. This chain links TRBV27 with TRBJ2-7; 8 nucleotides line up with TRBD2. The germline V gene has CDR1 MNHEY and CDR2 SMNVEV (reference sequence). The J segment lost 4 bases and the V segment lost 4 bases, leaving 12 bases of the junction unmatched. The CDR3 length is 16 residues. The CDR3 nucleotides read TGTGCCAGCAGTTCTGGTCGGGGGGGGGCGAGTTACGAGCAGTACTTC. Translating it yields CASSSGRGGASYEQYF.

J is TRBJ2-7 and V is TRBV7-9; unclear D gene. The CDR3 covers 15 residues. The germline gives CDR1 SEHNR, CDR2 FQNEAQ (reference sequence). The ends were cut back, 0 bases at V and 0 bases at J, with 9 bases in the middle. The CDR3 spells CASSLARPSSYEQYV. As DNA, the CDR3 is TGTGCCAGCAGCTTAGCACGGCCGAGCTCCTACGAGCAGTACGTC.

For the CDR3, the DNA is TGCAGTGCTAGACGAATAGCGGGAGCGGGCGAGCAGTTCTTC. Its translation is CSARRIAGAGEQFF. The gene calls are TRBV20-1 and TRBJ2-1; TRBD2 matches 9 bases. Germline trimming cut 2 bases from V and 10 bases from J; bases unmatched to any gene: 9. There are 14 residues in the CDR3. The germline CDR1 and CDR2 sequences are DFQATT and SNEGSKA (reference sequence).

This clonotype was detected ten times or more. J is TRBJ2-7 and V is TRBV4-1; D could derive from TRBD1 or TRBD2 (5 bases each). With 3 bases removed from V and 2 bases from J, the gap between germline ends came to 17 bases. This CDR3 has 16 amino acids. Germline values: CDR1 MGHRA, CDR2 YSYEKL. CDR3 nucleotides: TGCGCCAGCAGCCAGGCGCCGGGACGAAGAGCCTACGAGCAGTACTTC. This translates into CASSQAPGRRAYEQYF.

This clonotype has ten or more counts. The CDR3 DNA is TGTGCCAGCAGCCGGGCTAGCGGTTCGGTCGGGGAGCTGTTTTTT. It translates to CASSRASGSVGELFF. This chain uses TRBV14 with TRBJ2-2; 7 nucleotides align to TRBD2. Germline CDR1 SGHDN, CDR2 FVKESK. With 4 bases clipped from V and 7 bases from J, the junction kept 9 bases outside the gene matches. The CDR3 sequence is 15 residues long.

Here the CDR3 DNA reads TGTGCCAGCAGTCAATATTCTACAGGGCGATCGGGGGAGCTGTTTTTT. Encoded protein: CASSQYSTGRSGELFF. The J gene is TRBJ2-2, the V gene TRBV5-5, with a weak D call TRBD1 (6 bases). V shed 5 bases and J shed 8 bases, with 22 bases lying between them. Germline lookup yields CDR1 SGHKS and CDR2 YYEKEE (reference sequence). The CDR3 has 16 residues.